Listed below are T cell receptor beta chains from one sample, sequenced in a study of radiotherapy plus CTLA-4 blockade in lung cancer. Using immunoSEQ multiplex PCR, the repertoire was profiled, and TCRdb retains in-frame clones only, with some absent. The sample consists of roughly 66,000 clones, about 80% of them appearing once. The material sequenced was peripheral blood, taken from a patient treated with radiotherapy plus ipilimumab. These receptors all come from a human donor with non-small cell lung cancer who had a partial response to radiotherapy plus ipilimumab. Both conserved end residues are trimmed from each CDR3.

cdr3_aa: ASSFSRNTEAF
v_call: TRBV28
j_call: TRBJ1-1

cdr3_aa: ASSPSPDREQQF
v_call: TRBV9
j_call: TRBJ2-1

cdr3_aa: ASSFRWTSERNEQF
v_call: TRBV5-8
j_call: TRBJ2-1

cdr3_aa: ASSLGGGNQPQH
v_call: TRBV9
j_call: TRBJ1-5

cdr3_aa: ASRDRGYEQY
v_call: TRBV2
j_call: .

cdr3_aa: AITRQPQETQY
v_call: TRBV10-3
j_call: TRBJ2-5

cdr3_aa: ASSPQRAEGNEQF
v_call: TRBV11-3
j_call: TRBJ2-1

cdr3_aa: AISESGGARSETQY
v_call: TRBV10-3
j_call: TRBJ2-5

cdr3_aa: ASSSTEYEQY
v_call: TRBV11-2
j_call: TRBJ2-7

cdr3_aa: ASSSGTGGFRETQY
v_call: TRBV5-1
j_call: TRBJ2-5

cdr3_aa: ASSLTGEGNTIY
v_call: TRBV5-1
j_call: TRBJ1-3

cdr3_aa: ASSLNGRIEETQY
v_call: TRBV5-4
j_call: TRBJ2-5

cdr3_aa: ASSSEGDSPLH
v_call: TRBV7-9
j_call: TRBJ1-6

cdr3_aa: ASSLVGREGRETQY
v_call: TRBV5-1
j_call: TRBJ2-5

cdr3_aa: ASSDSRRGWSQPQH
v_call: TRBV18
j_call: TRBJ1-5

cdr3_aa: ASSPRGRWQETQY
v_call: TRBV5-4
j_call: TRBJ2-5

cdr3_aa: ASSPGREGVQY
v_call: TRBV7-2
j_call: TRBJ2-4

cdr3_aa: ASRDGTAVYGYT
v_call: TRBV28
j_call: TRBJ1-2

cdr3_aa: ASSETGLTEAF
v_call: TRBV5-1
j_call: TRBJ1-1

cdr3_aa: ASSYSRDNTEAF
v_call: TRBV6-5
j_call: TRBJ1-1

cdr3_aa: ASSKPTGSGNIQY
v_call: TRBV21-1
j_call: TRBJ2-4

cdr3_aa: SAGSWTNEKLF
v_call: TRBV29-1
j_call: TRBJ1-4

cdr3_aa: ASSLETGGGTGELF
v_call: TRBV11-2
j_call: TRBJ2-2

cdr3_aa: ASSRLAGEGYEQY
v_call: TRBV6-5
j_call: TRBJ2-7

cdr3_aa: ASSYRVHTEAF
v_call: TRBV6-5
j_call: TRBJ1-1

cdr3_aa: ASSFDRVHQPQH
v_call: TRBV7-2
j_call: TRBJ1-5

cdr3_aa: ASSVRLAGVMGEQF
v_call: TRBV9
j_call: TRBJ2-1

cdr3_aa: SVGVNYNEQF
v_call: TRBV29-1
j_call: TRBJ2-1

cdr3_aa: ASSLYASDSPLH
v_call: TRBV5-1
j_call: TRBJ1-6

cdr3_aa: ASSPGGGELRGQY
v_call: TRBV7-2
j_call: TRBJ2-7

cdr3_aa: ASRGGGEGQPQH
v_call: TRBV5-1
j_call: TRBJ1-5

cdr3_aa: ASNNSGRSCYEQY
v_call: TRBV19
j_call: TRBJ2-7

cdr3_aa: ASSRSLGQGYEQY
v_call: TRBV5-4
j_call: TRBJ2-7

cdr3_aa: ASSQGTSGSGETQY
v_call: TRBV4-1
j_call: TRBJ2-5

cdr3_aa: ASSHQTSGRWTDTQY
v_call: TRBV7-9
j_call: TRBJ2-3

cdr3_aa: ASSEAGARRAEAF
v_call: TRBV2
j_call: TRBJ1-1

cdr3_aa: ASSLSVRAGANVLT
v_call: TRBV7-3
j_call: TRBJ2-6

cdr3_aa: ASSEGHADQETQY
v_call: TRBV2
j_call: TRBJ2-5

cdr3_aa: ASSTPGQGAYEQY
v_call: TRBV7-9
j_call: TRBJ2-7

cdr3_aa: ASSLLGGGHEQY
v_call: TRBV27
j_call: TRBJ2-7

cdr3_aa: ASTRLAGFNEQF
v_call: TRBV11-2
j_call: TRBJ2-1

cdr3_aa: ASSKPQGGDEYEQY
v_call: TRBV2
j_call: .